Listed below are T cell receptor beta chains from one sample, sequenced in a study of blood T cells in healthy people across ages. TCRdb re-called the 5' RACE reads through MiXCR, storing one row per CDR3 protein. Among more than 1,400,000 distinct CDR3 sequences listed, 35% to 45% were seen once. The sample consisted of blood. These receptors came from a woman aged 18-30 years in good health. Both conserved end residues are part of each CDR3. Each record gives: D gene, V gene, clone size, J gene, CDR3 DNA, CDR3 protein. The D gene is left open where the match is weak. A row's size may be missing; if present it is once, few, many or a size class.

D: -; V: TRBV3-1; size: few; J: TRBJ1-2; DNA: TGTGCCAGCAGCCAAGCAGGGCTCGGGGGCTACACCTTC; CDR3: CASSQAGLGGYTF
D: -; V: TRBV3-1; size: -; J: TRBJ2-3; DNA: TGTGCCAGCAGCTCCAGGGACCTCACATATACGCAGTATTTT; CDR3: CASSSRDLTYTQYF
D: -; V: TRBV30; size: -; J: TRBJ2-2; DNA: TGTGCCTGGGAACCCGTGAGCACCGGGGAGCTGTTTTTT; CDR3: CAWEPVSTGELFF
D: -; V: TRBV6-4; size: few; J: TRBJ2-2; DNA: TGTGCCAGCAGTGACTCGATCGCCGGGGAGCTGTTTTTT; CDR3: CASSDSIAGELFF
D: TRBD2; V: TRBV9; size: -; J: TRBJ2-1; DNA: TGTGCCAGCAGCTCAGAGAGGACTAGCGGTGGTGAGCAGTCCTTC; CDR3: CASSSERTSGGEQSF
D: -; V: TRBV25-1; size: once; J: TRBJ1-2; DNA: TGTGCCAGCAGTGAAATGGCAGACTATGGCTACACCTTC; CDR3: CASSEMADYGYTF
D: -; V: TRBV12-3/TRBV12-4; size: few; J: TRBJ2-6; DNA: TGTGCCAGCAGTTTGTGGGGGCAGGGTTTCTCTGGGGCCAACGTCCTGACTTTC; CDR3: CASSLWGQGFSGANVLTF
D: -; V: TRBV6-1; size: -; J: TRBJ2-7; DNA: TGTGCCAGCAGTCCTAGGGGGGAGCGGGGAATCAATGAGCAGTACTTC; CDR3: CASSPRGERGINEQYF
D: -; V: TRBV5-1; size: -; J: TRBJ2-7; DNA: TGCGCCAGCAGCGTGATGGCAGGTCCCTACGAGCAGTACTTC; CDR3: CASSVMAGPYEQYF
D: TRBD1; V: TRBV4-3; size: -; J: TRBJ2-7; DNA: TGCGCCAGCAGCCAGAATCAGGGGGCCGGCTACGAGCAGTACTTC; CDR3: CASSQNQGAGYEQYF
D: TRBD2; V: TRBV20-1; size: -; J: TRBJ2-5; DNA: TGCAGTGCTATTCCTAGCGGGGGCCTGTACCAAGAGACCCAGTACTTC; CDR3: CSAIPSGGLYQETQYF
D: TRBD2; V: TRBV7-9; size: once; J: TRBJ2-3; DNA: TGTGCCAGCAGCCAGGCTAGCGGGAGGGCCCTAGATACGCAGTATTTT; CDR3: CASSQASGRALDTQYF
D: -; V: TRBV6-5; size: -; J: TRBJ2-7; DNA: TGTGCCAGCAGTTTTAGGCAGGGCGGCTCCTACGAGCAGTACTTC; CDR3: CASSFRQGGSYEQYF
D: -; V: TRBV25-1; size: -; J: TRBJ2-4; DNA: TGTGCCAGCAGCCTCGACCCGGGAAAGCAGTACTTC; CDR3: CASSLDPGKQYF
D: TRBD1; V: TRBV30; size: -; J: TRBJ2-2; DNA: TGTGCCTGGAGGACACAGGGGGGCAACACCGGGGAGCTGTTTTTT; CDR3: CAWRTQGGNTGELFF
D: TRBD2; V: TRBV20-1; size: few; J: TRBJ2-7; DNA: TGCAGTGCTAGAGGGACTAGCGGGAGTTCCTACGAGCAGTACTTC; CDR3: CSARGTSGSSYEQYF
D: TRBD2; V: TRBV12-3/TRBV12-4; size: many; J: TRBJ2-3; DNA: TGTGCCAGCAGTCCTAGCGGGGGAGGGGTGGATACGCAGTATTTT; CDR3: CASSPSGGGVDTQYF
D: -; V: TRBV12-3/TRBV12-4; size: few; J: TRBJ2-6; DNA: TGTGCCAGCAGTTTAGCGGCCCTTGGTGTCCTGACTTTC; CDR3: CASSLAALGVLTF
D: -; V: TRBV7-2; size: -; J: TRBJ2-3; DNA: TGTGCCAGCAACTCTTCTGTCACAGATACGCAGTATTTT; CDR3: CASNSSVTDTQYF
D: -; V: TRBV20-1; size: few; J: TRBJ2-5; DNA: TGCAGTGCTTTAGACAGAGCCCAAGAGACCCAGTACTTC; CDR3: CSALDRAQETQYF
D: -; V: TRBV6-6; size: few; J: TRBJ2-5; DNA: TGTGCCAGCAGTTACCCGAGAGGTGTTAGAGGAGAGACCCAGTACTTC; CDR3: CASSYPRGVRGETQYF
D: TRBD1; V: TRBV10-3; size: -; J: TRBJ1-1; DNA: TGTGCCATCAGTCCCCCCCAGGGGGCCGACACTGAAGCTTTCTTT; CDR3: CAISPPQGADTEAFF
D: TRBD2; V: TRBV7-2; size: -; J: TRBJ2-1; DNA: TGTGCCAGCAGCTTACTAGCGGGAGACCACAATGAGCAGTTCTTC; CDR3: CASSLLAGDHNEQFF
D: TRBD2; V: TRBV5-1; size: -; J: TRBJ2-1; DNA: TGCGCCAGCAGCTTGGGCGTAGCGGGGGTCCATGAGCAGTTCTTC; CDR3: CASSLGVAGVHEQFF
D: -; V: TRBV4-1; size: few; J: TRBJ2-1; DNA: TGCGCCAGCAGCCAAGGGGCAGCCGGATACTCCTACAATGAGCAGTTCTTC; CDR3: CASSQGAAGYSYNEQFF
D: TRBD2; V: TRBV7-2; size: few; J: TRBJ2-5; DNA: TGTGCCAGCAGCTTAGCGGGCCCTAGCGGGAAGCAGTACTTC; CDR3: CASSLAGPSGKQYF
D: TRBD2; V: TRBV20-1; size: -; J: TRBJ2-2; DNA: TGCAGTGCTCAGCTGACTAGCGGGGGGCCAGGGAACACCGGGGAGCTGTTTTTT; CDR3: CSAQLTSGGPGNTGELFF
D: TRBD1; V: TRBV11-2; size: few; J: TRBJ1-2; DNA: TGTGCCAGCAGCTTACGGGACGACAGGGGCCACTATGGCTACACCTTC; CDR3: CASSLRDDRGHYGYTF
D: -; V: TRBV25-1; size: -; J: TRBJ1-1; DNA: TGTGCCAGCAGTGGCCCCTCTCTTGAAGCTTTCTTT; CDR3: CASSGPSLEAFF
D: -; V: TRBV10-3; size: -; J: TRBJ2-4; DNA: TGTGCCATCAGTGGTACAGGAGAGAGCATTCAGTACTTC; CDR3: CAISGTGESIQYF
D: TRBD1; V: TRBV7-8; size: -; J: TRBJ1-2; DNA: TGTGCCAGCAGCATGGGACAGGGTTTTTCCTATGTCTACACCTTC; CDR3: CASSMGQGFSYVYTF
D: TRBD2; V: TRBV3-1; size: -; J: TRBJ2-7; DNA: TGTGCCAGCAGCCAAGAAGCGGGAGGAAGCTCCTACGAGCAGTACTTC; CDR3: CASSQEAGGSSYEQYF
D: -; V: TRBV21-1; size: -; J: TRBJ1-4; DNA: TGTGCCAGCAGCAGCCTGCGCTGGCGGTCAAATGAAAAACTGTTTTTT; CDR3: CASSSLRWRSNEKLFF
D: -; V: TRBV27; size: few; J: TRBJ1-1; DNA: TGTGCCAGCACCTCGGGCCGAGAGAACACTGAAGCTTTCTTT; CDR3: CASTSGRENTEAFF
D: -; V: TRBV7-9; size: -; J: TRBJ2-3; DNA: TGTGCCAGCAGCCCAAGGCTGGCAGGAAACACAGATACGCAGTATTTT; CDR3: CASSPRLAGNTDTQYF
D: -; V: TRBV4-1; size: -; J: TRBJ1-2; DNA: TGCGCCAGCAGCCAGGGTACCGGGACGGAGAACTATGGCTACACCTTC; CDR3: CASSQGTGTENYGYTF
D: -; V: TRBV27; size: -; J: TRBJ2-1; DNA: TGTGCCAGCAGTTGGCCAGCGGCCTTCTCCTACAATGAGCAGTTCTTC; CDR3: CASSWPAAFSYNEQFF
D: TRBD1; V: TRBV10-3; size: -; J: TRBJ2-1; DNA: TGTGCCATCAGTGAGAAAACAGGGGAGTACAATGAGCAGTTCTTC; CDR3: CAISEKTGEYNEQFF
D: TRBD1; V: TRBV7-2; size: -; J: TRBJ1-3; DNA: TGTGCCAGCAGCTTAGTAGGGACAGGGTACGGAAACACCATATATTTT; CDR3: CASSLVGTGYGNTIYF
D: -; V: TRBV7-9; size: -; J: TRBJ2-2; DNA: TGTGCCAGCAGCTTGGTCCCAAACACCGGGGAGCTGTTTTTT; CDR3: CASSLVPNTGELFF
D: TRBD1; V: TRBV5-1; size: -; J: TRBJ1-1; DNA: TGCGCCAGCAGCTCGGGACAGGGGGCACGGACTGAAGCTTTCTTT; CDR3: CASSSGQGARTEAFF
D: TRBD1; V: TRBV5-1; size: few; J: TRBJ2-1; DNA: TGCGCCAGCAGCATACCACAGGGGTCGGGGAATGAGCAGTTCTTC; CDR3: CASSIPQGSGNEQFF
D: -; V: TRBV28; size: -; J: TRBJ2-7; DNA: TGTGTCAGCAGTTTCCAGGGAAGCTCCTACGAGCAGTACTTC; CDR3: CVSSFQGSSYEQYF
D: -; V: TRBV20-1; size: -; J: TRBJ1-1; DNA: TGCAGTGCTAGAGACAGGGCAGGCACTGAAGCTTTCTTT; CDR3: CSARDRAGTEAFF
D: -; V: TRBV18; size: few; J: TRBJ2-1; DNA: TGTGCCAGCTCTCCACTAGCCCCCAGCTCCTACAATGAGCAGTTCTTC; CDR3: CASSPLAPSSYNEQFF
D: -; V: TRBV20-1; size: -; J: TRBJ2-2; DNA: TGCAGTGCCCCGAGGGGGGGCGGGGAGCTGTTTTTT; CDR3: CSAPRGGGELFF